The rows below give T cell receptor beta chains drawn from one sample of a study of regulatory T cells in long-lasting Graves disease. MiXCR, run by TCRdb on the multiplex PCR reads, gives a single entry per CDR3 protein. The sample lists some 420,000 distinct CDR3 sequences, 22% occurring once. The sequencing used peripheral blood mononuclear cells (PBMCs), collected when the disease was refractory, from a patient treated with antithyroid drugs. The receptors shown here come from a female donor with Graves disease. The conserved cysteine and the conserved F or W are not part of the CDR3 here.

J,V,CDR3
TRBJ1-1,TRBV20-1,SAIQGNTEAF
TRBJ1-2,TRBV4-3,ASSQTPQGASGYT
TRBJ2-7,TRBV5-1,ASSPGQGSYEQY
TRBJ1-2,TRBV28,ASTEGSYYGYT
TRBJ2-7,TRBV20-1,SANGLALGYEQY
TRBJ2-7,TRBV4-1,ASSLRDSHNYEQY
TRBJ1-1,TRBV6-5,ASSYSDRRSKNTEAF
TRBJ2-2,TRBV6-2/TRBV6-3,ASSPTNTGELF
TRBJ2-2,TRBV20-1,SGRQRNTGELF
TRBJ2-7,TRBV19,ASSMASGINEQY
TRBJ2-2,TRBV12-3/TRBV12-4,ASSPGSGRRNTGELF
TRBJ1-2,TRBV9,ASSVVGQGDYGYT
TRBJ2-2,TRBV9,ASSARQGLNTGELF
TRBJ1-5,TRBV4-1,ASSPSKWDRDYSNQPQH
TRBJ2-2,TRBV7-2,ASSLIPTSNTGELF
TRBJ2-5,TRBV7-9,ASSEGTVQETQY
TRBJ1-1,TRBV29-1,SVARGDNTEAF
TRBJ2-2,TRBV28,ASSLITGPGELF
TRBJ2-5,TRBV11-3,ASSAQRTGDIETQY
TRBJ2-7,TRBV29-1,SVQGTDSYEQY
TRBJ2-1,TRBV6-1,ASNPTGASGLSGSYNEQF
TRBJ2-7,TRBV11-2,ASSPAKGGPREQY
TRBJ2-1,TRBV20-1,SAPGLAGGNEQF
TRBJ1-2,TRBV6-1,ASSEEGGYT
TRBJ2-5,TRBV12-3/TRBV12-4,ASSLARDETQY
TRBJ2-7,TRBV20-1,SAGERTLDQY
TRBJ1-2,TRBV28,ASRGTYGYT
TRBJ2-3,TRBV9,ASTPREGSTDTQY
TRBJ2-2,TRBV6-1,ASSEAGITGELF
TRBJ1-2,TRBV10-3,AISQQGELTYGYT
TRBJ2-1,TRBV19,ASSRKRGILSNEQF
TRBJ2-5,TRBV7-6,ASSLRGEQETQY
TRBJ2-5,TRBV9,ASSVGLAEETQY
TRBJ2-5,TRBV3-1,ASSQGRTSLSEETQY
TRBJ1-2,TRBV6-2/TRBV6-3,ASSYWMDYGYT
TRBJ2-2,TRBV4-2,ASSQDQDDTGELF
TRBJ1-2,TRBV7-2,ASTLGALDGYT
TRBJ2-5,TRBV30,AWNAGVETQY
TRBJ1-1,TRBV5-1,ASSYDGGADTEAF
TRBJ2-1,TRBV9,ASSANSAGSGSYNEQF
TRBJ1-2,TRBV7-9,ASSPPPGQGAGYT
TRBJ2-3,TRBV28,ASSSSLTGLAGSTGTQY
TRBJ1-1,TRBV11-2,ASSLSFTAMNTEAF
TRBJ1-2,TRBV28,ASSPRPGQRYT
TRBJ2-7,TRBV7-8,ASSKEQDTGSSYEQY
TRBJ1-5,TRBV7-6,ASSLDRGINQPQH
TRBJ2-7,TRBV28,ASSSRRTSWYEQY
TRBJ1-1,TRBV30,AWTSGGVGTEAF
TRBJ2-7,TRBV7-3,ASSLSHGRDYEQY
TRBJ2-1,TRBV28,ASSPGTGSNEQF
TRBJ2-7,TRBV6-2/TRBV6-3,ASSYTLTSYEQY
TRBJ1-1,TRBV7-3,ASSLRGQGTEAF
TRBJ2-3,TRBV20-1,SARDTSGTDTQY
TRBJ2-7,TRBV12-3/TRBV12-4,ASSPPGPRGEQY
TRBJ1-1,TRBV29-1,SVPGLMNTEAF
TRBJ1-3,TRBV7-2,ASSAGRITGNTIY
TRBJ1-4,TRBV20-1,SAAGTGTEKLF
TRBJ2-7,TRBV7-2,ASSPGLSYEQY
TRBJ2-7,TRBV24-1,ASSDQRRVDEQY
TRBJ1-5,TRBV6-5,ASSYPGFQPQH